This T cell receptor (beta chain) is drawn from a study of blood T cell repertoires in COVID-19. The V end lost 2 bases, the J end lost 4 bases, and 6 bases lay between the germline ends. The germline V gene has CDR1 MDHEN and CDR2 SYDVKM. The CDR3 has 13 amino acids. The protocol was immunoSEQ multiplex PCR, while the TCRdb copy is restricted to in-frame clones and leaves out a portion. The profile covers about 160,000 clones, with over 70% appearing a single time and approximately 2.9% taken by the ten largest. This receptor was taken from a woman aged 60-70 years with acute or convalescent COVID-19. The sample consisted of peripheral blood. This chain joins TRBV28 and TRBJ1-5; D is uncertain. The CDR3 DNA reads TGTGCCAGCAGTTTACTAGGAAATCAGCCCCAGCATTTT. It is translated as CASSLLGNQPQHF.